The 13 T cell receptor beta chains reported below all come from one sample, sequenced in a study of T cells expressing NK-cell markers. TCRdb reanalyzed the 5' RACE reads, giving one entry per CDR3 protein sequence and no DNA. The sample totals 25,000 to 35,000 distinct CDR3 sequences. Sequencing used blood T cells: a sorted CD56 or NKG2C T cell subset, CD4+ or CD8+ T cells, or bulk PBMC T cells (not recorded which). These receptors were collected from a woman aged 18 to 69 in good health.

The rearrangement joins TRBV6-1 to TRBJ1-1. The CDR3 totals 14 residues. In germline, CDR1 is MNHNS, CDR2 SASEGT. CDR3 region: CASSVLEGNTEAFF.

V usage is TRBV20-1 and J usage is TRBJ1-5. Germline V gene sequence: CDR1 DFQATT, CDR2 SNEGSKA (reference sequence). This CDR3 contains 18 residues. The chain's CDR3 is CSARDIARRVGGNQPQHF.

V gene TRBV23-1 combines with J gene TRBJ2-4; TCRdb's D call, TRBD1, is unchecked because there is no DNA. TRBV23-1 is an ORF for which the function is uncertain. The CDR3 totals 18 residues. The CDR3 protein is CASSQPGQGMGAKNIQYF.

V is TRBV25-1 and J is TRBJ2-7; TCRdb indicates TRBD1, and absent DNA this call remains unverified. The CDR3 totals 15 residues. CDR1 and CDR2 from the germline V gene are MGHDK and SYGVNS. CDR3 sequence reads: CASRARDRGSYEQYF.

The chain employs TRBV7-6 and TRBJ2-3; the TRBD2 assignment by TCRdb is unverifiable without DNA. Germline V CDR1 and CDR2: SGHVS, FNYEAQ. The CDR3 is 14 amino acids. The CDR3 region is CASSLGRATDTQYF.

The CDR3 loop is CASRPTLAGTDTQYF. The J gene is TRBJ2-3, the V gene TRBV4-1; the D call from TCRdb, TRBD2, cannot be confirmed without DNA. The CDR3 is made up of 15 amino acids. Per the germline V gene, CDR1 is MGHRA and CDR2 is YSYEKL.

The V gene is TRBV5-1, the J gene TRBJ2-3; the TRBD1 assignment by TCRdb is unverifiable without DNA. CDR1 is SGHRS, CDR2 YFSETQ, per germline. The CDR3 covers 15 residues. This CDR3 reads CASSSSPTVRDTQYF.

The V gene is TRBV27, the J gene TRBJ2-3. CDR1 is MNHEY and CDR2 is SMNVEV in the germline V gene (reference sequence). The CDR3 is 14 residues long. CDR3 sequence reads: CASTTIQTLDTQYF.

The CDR3 sequence: CASMRGGEKLFF. The chain employs TRBV27 and TRBJ1-4; TCRdb's D call, TRBD1, is unchecked because there is no DNA. The CDR3 runs 12 residues. Germline lookup yields CDR1 MNHEY and CDR2 SMNVEV (reference sequence).

The rearrangement uses TRBV7-9 and TRBJ1-5. Per germline, CDR1 SEHNR and CDR2 FQNEAQ (reference sequence). The CDR3 spans 16 residues. The CDR3: CASSLGETVLNQPQHF.

This rearrangement joins TRBV20-1 to TRBJ1-2; TCRdb lists TRBD1, though no DNA is available to test this call. The CDR3 runs to 15 residues. Germline loops: CDR1 DFQATT, CDR2 SNEGSKA (reference sequence). The CDR3 is CSARDIGGSYYGYTF.

V is TRBV25-1 and J is TRBJ2-7; the D call from TCRdb, TRBD1, cannot be confirmed without DNA. This CDR3 has 13 amino acids. Looked up from germline, CDR1 is MGHDK and CDR2 is SYGVNS. CDR3 loop: CASSVRQGNEQYF.

The chain combines TRBV20-1 with TRBJ2-7; TCRdb proposes TRBD1, but this gene call is untestable without DNA. CDR1 and CDR2 (germline): DFQATT, SNEGSKA (reference sequence). The CDR3 spans 13 residues. CDR3 sequence reads: CSARGGREYEQYF.